The clone carrying this T cell receptor (beta chain) was observed a single time. Its antigen is unknown. The data were taken from a study of T cells in localized non-small cell lung cancer. Study-wide results and limits: With higher T cell density in blood came longer overall survival.

Assay used: immunoSEQ multiplex PCR; TCRdb lists only in-frame clones, some missing. The sample comprises about 72,000 clones, roughly four fifths of which are singletons, and 13% rests with the top ten. The CDR3 has 12 residues. V lost 6 bases, J lost 6 bases, and 9 bases lay in between. Germline-derived CDR1 and CDR2 are ENHRY and SYGVKD. The sample here was peripheral blood, taken before any cancer treatment. The rearrangement links TRBV10-3 to TRBJ2-1; D is ambiguous. The clonotype was recovered from a female donor of 60 years or more with stage I lung adenocarcinoma. The CDR3 spells CAISPSGNEQFF. CDR3 DNA: TGTGCCATCAGCCCTAGTGGCAATGAGCAGTTCTTC.